The subject of this entry is one T cell receptor (beta chain). The target antigen is unknown. Sequenced by immunoSEQ multiplex PCR; TCRdb stores in-frame clones only, minus some. This repertoire shows 15,000 to 20,000 clones, about 75% found once; its top ten account for about 6%. This sample is part of a study of high-grade serous ovarian cancer treatment subgroups. Across the whole study: Samples averaged approximately 14,000 reads and about 7,500 unique TCR beta rearrangements.

The tumor samples were collected prior to definitive surgery or chemotherapy. Study-wide findings and caveats: Same-patient tumor repertoires overlapped at roughly 0.095 to 0.8; different patients barely overlapped. Only CDR3 was analyzed; CDR1 and CDR2 were not.

The sample consisted of tumor tissue. The receptor was isolated from a human donor with high-grade serous ovarian cancer.

As DNA, the CDR3 is TGTGCCAGCAGTTACACCAGCTCTGGGGCCAACGTCCTGACTTTC. It is translated as CASSYTSSGANVLTF. The chain has TRBV6-6 and TRBJ2-6; D is undetermined. This CDR3 has 15 residues. The V end was cut by 2 bases, the J end by 0 bases, with 5 bases between. The germline V gene encodes CDR1 MNHNY and CDR2 SVGAGI (reference sequence).